This TCR beta chain is drawn from a study of T cells after yellow fever vaccination. Study-wide context: SMART-Seq v4 Ultra Low Input prepared libraries from low-cell fractions. Study-wide findings and caveats: The bulk population could contribute abundant contaminating clonotypes to FACS-sorted repertoires. Post-booster samples contained most primary-vaccination clones (around 95% CD4, roughly 88% CD8).

Germline-derived CDR1 and CDR2 are SQVTM and ANQGSEA. The J segment lost 7 bases and the V segment lost 1 base, leaving 7 bases of the junction unmatched. The CDR3 is 15 amino acids. Conversion of TCR transcripts into cDNA relied on 5'RACE template switching, which added a universal primer site and UMIs. A single record per CDR3 protein comes from TCRdb applying MiXCR to the 5' RACE reads. Found here are a few hundred thousand distinct CDR3 sequences, around 4.9% of them singletons; the top ten hold around 3.5%. This clonotype was counted ten times or more. Its antigen is unknown. The chain joins TRBV29-1 to TRBJ2-1; 10 nucleotides match TRBD1. The input for sequencing was CD4+ T cells sorted from PBMCs, taken on the day of the yellow fever booster vaccination. This clonotype was sampled from a man between 18 and 35 years old who received the YFV17D yellow fever vaccine. CDR3 protein: CSVEGRDRGGNEQFF. The CDR3, as DNA: TGCAGCGTTGAAGGCCGGGACAGGGGTGGTAATGAGCAGTTCTTC.